The next 23 T cell receptor beta chains were all read from a single sample in a study of human T cells and chemical hapten exposure. Time point given: patch test 2, 6 weeks after DPC sensitization. As to treatment: therapeutic diphenylcyclopropenone sensitization with weekly scalp DPC. TCRdb redid the calling of the RACE reads with MiXCR, one entry per CDR3 protein. There are 80,000 to 100,000 distinct CDR3 sequences in the sample; about a tenth occur only once, and about 2% lies in the top ten. Here the sequenced sample was whole blood, taken in connection with sensitization to the hapten diphenylcyclopropenone (DPC). The receptors derive from a woman aged 40 to 50 with alopecia areata. Some clones in this sample may be carry-over from other donors' samples.

Many counts were recorded for this clonotype. V gene TRBV4-1 combines with J gene TRBJ2-6, with D possibly TRBD2 on 6 matching bases. V was cut by 1 base and J by 2 bases, with 12 bases left in between. The germline V gene encodes CDR1 MGHRA and CDR2 YSYEKL. CDR3 length: 17 residues. The CDR3 nucleotides read TGCGCCAGCAGCCAAGCCCCTTGGGAGGCTGGGGCCAACGTCCTGACTTTC. Protein product: CASSQAPWEAGANVLTF.

The V gene is TRBV20-1, the J gene TRBJ2-7, with 13 bases matching TRBD2. Germline lookup yields CDR1 DFQATT and CDR2 SNEGSKA (reference sequence). V shed 5 bases and J 2 bases; nucleotides not matched to a gene: 12. CDR3 length: 17 amino acids. The CDR3 protein is CSALPPTGTSGTYEQYF. The CDR3 coding sequence is TGCAGTGCTCTCCCACCCACCGGGACTAGCGGGACCTACGAGCAGTACTTC.

This clonotype was observed a few times. This chain uses TRBV12-3 or TRBV12-4 with TRBJ1-3; possibly TRBD1 for D (5 bases). Trimming pared 5 bases from V and 0 bases from J, leaving 17 bases between. The CDR3 spans 17 residues. In nucleotides, the CDR3 is TGTGCCAGCAGTGCACCGGGGCGACATCACTCTGGAAACACCATATATTTT. Encoded protein: CASSAPGRHHSGNTIYF.

This clonotype showed up many times. V usage is TRBV28 and J usage is TRBJ2-3; D is ambiguous. Trimming took 8 bases from V and 4 from J, leaving 10 bases between them. The germline gives CDR1 MDHEN, CDR2 SYDVKM. The CDR3 is 12 amino acids. The CDR3 loop is CASCVGSDTQYF. Written as DNA, the CDR3 is TGTGCCAGCTGTGTAGGGTCAGATACGCAGTATTTT.

The rearrangement links TRBV5-1 to TRBJ2-1; 11 bases align to TRBD1. The CDR3 is 15 residues long. Per the germline V gene, CDR1 is SGHRS and CDR2 is YFSETQ. Unmatched junction bases numbered 3, after V lost 2 bases and J lost 5 bases. The CDR3 DNA reads TGCGCCAGCAGCTTAGGACAGGGGGCCCACAATGAGCAGTTCTTC. This translates into CASSLGQGAHNEQFF. Together with reference TRBV5-1 and TRBJ2-1, the CDR3 gives the full variable domain: KAGVTQTPRYLIKTRGQQVTLSCSPISGHRSVSWYQQTPGQGLQFLFEYFSETQRNKGNFPGRFSGRQFSNSRSEMNVSTLELGDSALYLCASSLGQGAHNEQFFGPGTRLTVL.

The chain couples TRBV7-2 to TRBJ2-3; 9 bases are shared with TRBD2. This CDR3 comprises 15 residues. Germline assignment: CDR1 SGHTA and CDR2 FQGNSA. The ends lost 1 base at V and 2 bases at J; junction bases unmatched: 1. The CDR3 DNA reads as TGTGCCAGCAGCTTAGTAGCGGGAGTCACAGATACGCAGTATTTT. This encodes CASSLVAGVTDTQYF.

This clonotype was detected ten times or more. The gene calls are TRBV6-6 and TRBJ2-3, with D hard to call. V was shortened by 6 bases and J by 0 bases, with 7 bases between the two germline ends. Germline CDR1 MNHNY, CDR2 SVGAGI (reference sequence). This CDR3 comprises 13 residues. As DNA, the CDR3 is TGTGCCAGCAGGTCCGTGAGCACAGATACGCAGTATTTT. This gives the protein CASRSVSTDTQYF.

The CDR3 region is CASSPTGAGELFF. DNA for the CDR3: TGTGCCAGCAGCCCCACAGGGGCCGGGGAGCTGTTTTTT. The V call is TRBV11-3, the J call TRBJ2-2; 7 bases match TRBD1. Per germline, CDR1 SGHNT and CDR2 YENEEA. CDR3 size: 13 residues. J lost 6 bases, V lost 5 bases, and 3 bases had no gene match. The full variable domain, its missing parts supplied by reference TRBV11-3 and TRBJ2-2, is EAGVVQSPRYKIIEKKQPVAFWCNPISGHNTLYWYLQNLGQGPELLIRYENEEAVDDSQLPKDRFSAERLKGVDSTLKIQPAELGDSAVYLCASSPTGAGELFFGEGSRLTVL.

V is TRBV5-1 and J is TRBJ2-3; D is uncertain. CDR1 is SGHRS, CDR2 YFSETQ, per germline. The CDR3 totals 14 residues. The V end lost 3 bases, the J end lost 6 bases, and 14 bases lay between the germline ends. CDR3 protein: CASSSRTIGDTQYF. The DNA of the CDR3 is TGCGCCAGCAGCTCACGGACCATAGGGGATACGCAGTATTTT.

This clonotype was seen only a few times. The chain employs TRBV5-5 and TRBJ2-1, with 7 bases that match TRBD2. V shed 5 bases, J shed 6 bases, and the junction held 11 bases outside the gene matches. CDR3 size: 15 residues. The germline gives CDR1 SGHKS, CDR2 YYEKEE (reference sequence). The CDR3 DNA is TGTGCCAGCAGAGCGGGGACTACCGCTCGCAATGAGCAGTTCTTC. The encoded protein is CASRAGTTARNEQFF.

This clonotype was seen ten or more times. This chain uses TRBV11-2 with TRBJ2-1; D gene uncertain. Germline CDR1 reads SGHAT; CDR2 reads FQNNGV. Trimming shortened V by 1 base and J by 2 bases, and 3 bases separated the two germline ends. There are 13 residues in the CDR3. The chain's CDR3 is CASSLAAYNEQFF. As DNA, the CDR3 is TGTGCCAGCAGCTTAGCTGCCTACAATGAGCAGTTCTTC.

The chain combines TRBV27 with TRBJ1-6, with unresolved D. This CDR3 contains 14 residues. V lost 5 bases, J lost 0 bases, and 5 bases lay in between. Germline V gene sequence: CDR1 MNHEY, CDR2 SMNVEV (reference sequence). Here the CDR3 reads CASSPSSYNSPLHF. The CDR3, as DNA: TGTGCCAGCAGTCCCAGCTCCTATAATTCACCCCTCCACTTT.

The chain recombines TRBV6-2 or TRBV6-3 with TRBJ2-7; D is unclear. The CDR3 contains 14 residues. The germline V and J ends were trimmed by 4 bases and 4 bases, with 14 bases remaining between them. Per germline, CDR1 MNHEY and CDR2 SVGEGT. CDR3 sequence: CASSSHMVGYEQYF. In DNA, the CDR3 is TGTGCCAGCAGTTCACATATGGTGGGGTACGAGCAGTACTTC.

This clonotype showed up many times. The V call is TRBV24-1, the J call TRBJ2-7; TRBD1 matches 8 bases. The CDR3 is made up of 16 amino acids. Trimming at V came to 3 bases and at J to 2 bases, leaving 8 bases not matched to a gene. The V gene's germline CDR1 is KGHDR and CDR2 SFDVKD. CDR3 protein: CATSDPRTGLPYEQYF. Here the CDR3 DNA reads TGTGCCACCAGTGATCCTCGGACAGGGCTACCCTACGAGCAGTACTTC.

This clonotype was seen more than once but under ten times. The chain employs TRBV6-2 or TRBV6-3 and TRBJ2-5; D not certain. Trimming removed 0 bases from V and 0 bases from J, with 14 bases in between. CDR3 length: 17 residues. Germline V gene sequence: CDR1 MNHEY, CDR2 SVGEGT. CDR3: CASSYSPAGSHQETQYF. DNA of the CDR3: TGTGCCAGCAGTTACTCACCGGCTGGCAGCCACCAAGAGACCCAGTACTTC.

The chain carries TRBV6-1 and TRBJ2-1; TRBD2 matches 12 bases. The germline V gene encodes CDR1 MNHNS and CDR2 SASEGT. V dropped 5 bases and J dropped 7; count of bases not matched to a gene: 6. The CDR3 runs to 15 residues. CDR3 nucleotide sequence: TGTGCCAGCAGTCACCCTAGCGGGAGGGGGAATGAGCAGTTCTTC. This encodes CASSHPSGRGNEQFF.

In this sample, this clonotype turned up many times. The chain recombines TRBV6-2 or TRBV6-3 with TRBJ1-5; D remains unclear. V was pared by 6 bases and J by 1 base, with 7 bases between. The CDR3 is 13 amino acids. Germline CDR1 and CDR2: MNHEY and SVGEGT. The CDR3 DNA follows: TGTGCCAGCAGACTAGACAGCAATCAGCCCCAGCATTTT. This gives the protein CASRLDSNQPQHF.

This chain links TRBV6-5 with TRBJ2-7, with D perhaps assigned TRBD1 or TRBD2 (5 bases each). Germline V lookup: CDR1 MNHEY, CDR2 SVGAGI. V lost 2 bases, J lost 3 bases, and 14 bases lay in between. This CDR3 comprises 15 residues. Written as DNA, the CDR3 is TGTGCCAGCAGTTACGCCCCCGGGGACCGCTACGAGCAGTACTTC. Encoded protein: CASSYAPGDRYEQYF.

This clonotype was found a few times. The gene calls are TRBV6-5 and TRBJ2-1; D is undetermined. CDR1 is MNHEY and CDR2 is SVGAGI in the germline V gene. The CDR3 contains 14 residues. Trimming took off 6 bases at V and 9 bases at J, with 18 bases between the two ends. In DNA, the CDR3 is TGTGCCAGCAGGCTCATAAAAGAGCGAGGTGAGCAGTTCTTC. This encodes CASRLIKERGEQFF.

The table lists this clonotype with a few counts. This chain links TRBV7-9 with TRBJ2-5; tentatively, D is TRBD1 or TRBD2 (6 bases each). The CDR3 is 14 amino acids. In germline, CDR1 is SEHNR, CDR2 FQNEAQ (reference sequence). V lost 2 bases and J 7 bases, leaving 14 bases between the germline ends. The DNA for the CDR3 is TGTGCCAGCAGCTTATGGACCGGGGGCGGGACCCAGTACTTC. Its translation is CASSLWTGGGTQYF.

This clonotype was seen repeatedly, ten times or more. J is TRBJ2-7 and V is TRBV5-5; weak D call: TRBD1 (6 bases). The V gene's germline CDR1 is SGHKS and CDR2 YYEKEE (reference sequence). This CDR3 comprises 16 residues. V was pared by 1 base and J by 7 bases, with 21 bases between. CDR3 sequence reads: CASSLRSSQGSGEQYF. The DNA for the CDR3 is TGTGCCAGCAGCTTGAGAAGCTCACAGGGTTCGGGAGAGCAGTACTTC.

This clonotype was seen many times. The chain carries TRBV11-3 and TRBJ2-1, with no clear D. The CDR3 consists of 14 residues. Germline V lookup: CDR1 SGHNT, CDR2 YENEEA. Trimming left V 0 bases short and J 9 bases short, with 12 bases between. DNA for the CDR3: TGTGCCAGCAGCTTAGATCCCCTGTCGGGTGAGCAGTTCTTC. It is translated as CASSLDPLSGEQFF.

This clonotype showed up many times. The chain carries TRBV19 and TRBJ2-7; D remains unclear. The CDR3 loop spans 11 amino acids. V dropped 4 bases and J dropped 6 bases, with 7 bases sitting between them. The germline CDR1 and CDR2 sequences are LNHDA and SQIVND (reference sequence). As DNA, the CDR3 is TGTGCCAGTAGTAAGGGTGGCGAGCAGTACTTC. Translating gives CASSKGGEQYF.